Included here is one T cell receptor (beta chain) sequence, with context. Its antigen specificity is not known. The sample holds no much larger clone one base away, and base qualities are not on file. V is cut back by 10 bases and J by 3 bases, with 11 bases in the junction unmatched. From its cysteine to its phenylalanine, the CDR3 spans 15 amino acids. The DNA shown is the 45-base CDR3, in frame from base 1. The germline V gene specifies MDHEN as CDR1 and SYDVKM as CDR2. This entry belongs to a study of blood T cells in healthy people across ages (dated by TCRdb to the mid-2010s). Study-level background: In model experiments, template switching captured about one uniquely barcoded TCR beta cDNA molecule for every two T cells. To track age-related changes in TCR beta repertoire diversity, the study relied on deep sequencing normalized with unique cDNA molecular identifiers. The donors were divided into four age groups: young (average around 17 years), middle-aged (approximately 42), aged (approximately 62) and long-lived (82). To avoid experimental bias, donors of different ages were distributed randomly across sequencing lanes. The study analyzed two additional independent replicas of 1 million unique cDNA reads from the same blood draw for two donors, one aged 18 to 29 and one aged 80 or older.

Findings and caveats that apply to the study as a whole: Because profiling used bulk unsorted PBMCs, naive and antigen-experienced compartments could not be compared conclusively. The CMV infection status of donors was not known, potentially confounding age-related changes in expanded clonotypes. As age increased, observed TCR beta diversity per million T cells dropped in a roughly linear way, and a significant reduction was already evident by age around 41. Estimates of total diversity from one million sequenced T cells were regarded as lower bounds and underestimates. There was a strong correlation between observed TCR beta diversity and the percentage of naive T cells measured by flow cytometry. Compared with the aged group, the long-lived group had more naive CD4+ T cells, fewer expanded clones and increased TCR diversity, suggesting age selection.

Donors were approximately 42 systemically healthy Caucasian individuals from Russia aged roughly 6 to 90 years. About 9.1 milliliters of peripheral blood were collected from each donor into EDTA-treated Vacutainer tubes. Ficoll-Paque density-gradient centrifugation was used to isolate PBMCs, with at least 7 million obtained per sample. Trizol reagent was used to extract total RNA from PBMCs, with at least 6 micrograms per sample. For every donor, an aliquot of PBMCs went through flow cytometry to measure the percentages of naive CD45RAhigh/CD27high T cells. The method was 5' RACE. Sequencing instrument: Illumina HiSeq 2500. The second PCR ran for roughly 7 to 11 cycles and used a J-beta primer mix along with a sample-barcoded 5' primer. A unique molecular identifier was introduced onto each TCR beta cDNA molecule by a template-switch 5' adaptor carrying 12 random nucleotides. Each sample yielded at least 2.5 million CDR3-containing paired-end reads. The Mint cDNA synthesis kit, primed by a TRBC-specific oligonucleotide, was used to synthesize first-strand cDNA from all RNA. After uracil-DNA glycosylase treatment, a first 18-cycle PCR used universal primers M1SS and BC2_uni_R on all cDNA. The published analysis was carried out like this. Each sample was normalized by randomly selecting 1 million high-quality reads, each carrying a distinct molecular identifier. Reads sharing molecular identifiers were discarded rather than binned into consensus sequences. MiTCR, set to a Q25 quality threshold and the strictest error-elimination algorithm, was used for CDR3 identification, clonotype clustering and error correction. A nonparametric unseen species model with Euler transformation was used to estimate lower-bound total TCR beta diversity. TCRdb took the public reads, trimmed them with fastp at Q25, ran MiXCR for clone calling and kept in-frame beta chains. One record per CDR3 amino acid sequence lists the most common genes and DNA. Clone size and V and J calls follow TCRdb, not the original study. The sample data list about 690,000 distinct CDR3 sequences, and roughly 41% of these were observed just once. The leading ten clones occupy around 30% of the sample.

The source is a man older than 75 in good health. The sample taken for sequencing was blood. Rearrangement joined TRBV28 to TRBJ1-4, with 7 bases in between that match TRBD1. The CDR3 loop reads CANSVQGMANEKLFF. Here is the DNA: TGTGCCAACAGCGTACAGGGGATGGCTAATGAAAAACTGTTTTTT.